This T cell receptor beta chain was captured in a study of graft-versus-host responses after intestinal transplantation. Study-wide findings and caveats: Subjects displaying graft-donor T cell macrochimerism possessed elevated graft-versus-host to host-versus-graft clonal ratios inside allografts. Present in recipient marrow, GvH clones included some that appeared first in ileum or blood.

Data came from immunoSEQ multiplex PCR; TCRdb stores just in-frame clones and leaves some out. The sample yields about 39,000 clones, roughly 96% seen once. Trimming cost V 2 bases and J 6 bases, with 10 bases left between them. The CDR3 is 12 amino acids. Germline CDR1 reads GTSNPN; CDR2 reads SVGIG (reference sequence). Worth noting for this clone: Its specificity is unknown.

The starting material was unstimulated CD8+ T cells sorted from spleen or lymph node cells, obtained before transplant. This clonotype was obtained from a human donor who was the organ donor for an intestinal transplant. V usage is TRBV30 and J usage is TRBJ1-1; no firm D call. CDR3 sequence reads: CAWSLIRPEAFF. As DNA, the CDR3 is TGTGCCTGGAGTCTGATACGGCCTGAAGCTTTCTTT.